Listed below are T cell receptor beta chains from one sample, sequenced in a study of cytomegalovirus exposure and HLA in healthy donors. Using immunoSEQ multiplex PCR, the repertoire was profiled, and TCRdb retains in-frame clones only, with some absent. This table has approximately 76,000 clones, roughly 94% appearing once. Sequencing was done on a sample of PBMCs. These receptors were obtained from a woman aged 18-30 years in good health and CMV-seronegative. CDR3s include the opening cysteine and the closing phenylalanine or tryptophan. A D gene is named only where the DNA matches it firmly. Where a row states a size, it is once, few, many or the class of an expanded clone; other rows omit it.

V: TRBV5-4; J: TRBJ2-3; D: TRBD2; size: .; length: 16; CDR3: CASSFLAGGGTDTQYF; DNA: TGTGCCAGCAGCTTCTTAGCGGGGGGGGGCACAGATACGCAGTATTTT
V: TRBV2; J: TRBJ2-1; D: .; size: .; length: 15; CDR3: CASIEGSTPPNEQFF; DNA: TGTGCCAGCATCGAGGGCTCTACCCCTCCCAATGAGCAGTTCTTC
V: TRBV6-5; J: TRBJ1-6; D: .; size: .; length: 13; CDR3: CASSYLQNSPLHF; DNA: TGTGCCAGCAGTTACTTGCAGAATTCACCCCTCCACTTT
V: TRBV30; J: TRBJ2-7; D: TRBD2; size: .; length: 13; CDR3: CAWSVSGGYEQYF; DNA: TGTGCCTGGAGTGTTAGCGGGGGCTACGAGCAGTACTTC
V: TRBV5-1; J: TRBJ2-2; D: TRBD2; size: .; length: 15; CDR3: CASSSGLDQTGELFF; DNA: TGCGCCAGCAGCTCAGGACTAGACCAAACCGGGGAGCTGTTTTTT
V: TRBV19; J: TRBJ1-5; D: TRBD1; size: .; length: 15; CDR3: CASSTRDRGGQPQHF; DNA: TGTGCCAGTAGTACGAGGGACAGGGGAGGTCAGCCCCAGCATTTT
V: TRBV6-5; J: TRBJ1-2; D: .; size: .; length: 15; CDR3: CASSYGRGINYGYTF; DNA: TGTGCCAGCAGTTACGGCAGGGGCATTAACTATGGCTACACCTTC
V: TRBV30; J: TRBJ1-5; D: TRBD1; size: .; length: 17; CDR3: CAWSTRDRAYSNQPQHF; DNA: TGTGCCTGGAGCACTCGGGACAGGGCTTATAGCAATCAGCCCCAGCATTTT
V: TRBV6-1; J: TRBJ1-1; D: .; size: .; length: 13; CDR3: CASSRTGNSEAFF; DNA: TGTGCCAGCAGTAGGACCGGGAACAGTGAAGCTTTCTTT
V: TRBV18; J: TRBJ2-7; D: .; size: .; length: 18; CDR3: CASSPLGSGGTTIHEQYF; DNA: TGTGCCAGCTCACCACTTGGGTCGGGGGGCACTACTATTCACGAGCAGTACTTC
V: TRBV5-1; J: TRBJ2-1; D: TRBD2; size: once; length: 18; CDR3: CASSLVTSGGAGWNEQFF; DNA: TGCGCCAGCAGCTTGGTGACTAGCGGGGGGGCTGGTTGGAATGAGCAGTTCTTC
V: TRBV7-9; J: TRBJ1-3; D: .; size: .; length: 13; CDR3: CASSRSSGNTIYF; DNA: TGTGCCAGCAGCCGTAGCTCTGGAAACACCATATATTTT
V: TRBV18; J: TRBJ2-2; D: .; size: .; length: 14; CDR3: CASSPGANTGELFF; DNA: TGTGCCAGCTCACCAGGGGCCAACACCGGGGAGCTGTTTTTT
V: TRBV30; J: TRBJ2-7; D: .; size: .; length: 15; CDR3: CAWSVSSRFSYEQYF; DNA: TGTGCCTGGAGTGTATCATCTAGGTTTTCCTACGAGCAGTACTTC
V: TRBV7-9; J: TRBJ2-3; D: TRBD1; size: .; length: 15; CDR3: CASSLAGGRTDTQYF; DNA: TGTGCCAGCAGCTTGGCAGGGGGCCGCACAGATACGCAGTATTTT
V: TRBV4-2; J: TRBJ2-1; D: .; size: .; length: 15; CDR3: CASSQSSQGVDEQFF; DNA: TGTGCCAGCAGCCAAAGTTCACAGGGCGTCGATGAGCAGTTCTTC
V: TRBV7-9; J: TRBJ1-2; D: .; size: .; length: 12; CDR3: CASSLQGGGYTF; DNA: TGTGCCAGCAGCTTACAGGGTGGCGGCTACACCTTC
V: TRBV7-3; J: TRBJ2-1; D: TRBD2; size: .; length: 15; CDR3: CASSLTAGTRNEQFF; DNA: TGTGCCAGCAGCTTAACAGCGGGAACAAGAAATGAGCAGTTCTTC
V: TRBV28; J: TRBJ2-7; D: .; size: .; length: 12; CDR3: CASSLAGFEQYF; DNA: TGTGCCAGCAGTTTAGCCGGGTTCGAGCAGTACTTC
V: TRBV6-5; J: TRBJ2-1; D: .; size: .; length: 14; CDR3: CASSYEQSYNEQFF; DNA: TGTGCCAGCAGTTACGAACAGTCCTACAATGAGCAGTTCTTC
V: TRBV18; J: TRBJ1-2; D: .; size: .; length: 13; CDR3: CASSETASWGYTF; DNA: TGTGCCAGCTCAGAGACAGCCAGCTGGGGCTACACCTTC
V: TRBV4-1; J: TRBJ1-1; D: .; size: .; length: 12; CDR3: CASSQDLGEAFF; DNA: TGCGCCAGCAGCCAAGATCTAGGAGAAGCTTTCTTT
V: TRBV7-9; J: TRBJ2-7; D: .; size: .; length: 13; CDR3: CASSLEGRTAADF; DNA: TGTGCCAGCAGCTTAGAAGGGAGGACCGCGGCGGACTTC
V: TRBV6-1; J: TRBJ1-3; D: .; size: .; length: 17; CDR3: CASSEWGRGVSGNTIYF; DNA: TGTGCCAGCAGTGAATGGGGCAGGGGCGTCTCTGGAAACACCATATATTTT
V: TRBV30; J: TRBJ2-1; D: TRBD2; size: .; length: 14; CDR3: CAWRTSGSSNEQFF; DNA: TGTGCCTGGAGGACTAGCGGGAGTTCTAATGAGCAGTTCTTC
V: TRBV2; J: TRBJ1-5; D: TRBD1; size: .; length: 18; CDR3: CASSQTGQGIKGNQPQHF; DNA: TGTGCCAGCAGCCAAACAGGACAGGGGATTAAGGGCAATCAGCCCCAGCATTTT
V: TRBV25-1; J: TRBJ1-2; D: TRBD1; size: .; length: 13; CDR3: CASSPIDRDGYTF; DNA: TGTGCCAGCTCACCGATCGACAGGGATGGCTACACCTTC
V: TRBV7-6; J: TRBJ2-5; D: .; size: .; length: 14; CDR3: CASSAAVGGETQYF; DNA: TGTGCCAGCAGCGCTGCAGTGGGGGGAGAGACCCAGTACTTC
V: TRBV6-4; J: TRBJ1-6; D: TRBD1; size: .; length: 14; CDR3: CASSDGTGGSPLHF; DNA: TGTGCCAGCAGTGACGGGACAGGGGGCTCACCCCTCCACTTT
V: TRBV5-1; J: TRBJ2-1; D: TRBD1; size: .; length: 13; CDR3: CASSLDTGEKQFF; DNA: TGCGCCAGCAGCTTGGATACAGGGGAAAAGCAGTTCTTC
V: TRBV19; J: TRBJ1-5; D: .; size: .; length: 15; CDR3: CASSTRTDSNQPQHF; DNA: TGTGCCAGTAGTACTAGGACAGATAGCAATCAGCCCCAGCATTTT
V: TRBV9; J: TRBJ2-1; D: TRBD1; size: .; length: 15; CDR3: CASSVEQGVSNEQFF; DNA: TGTGCCAGCAGCGTAGAACAGGGGGTTAGCAATGAGCAGTTCTTC
V: TRBV5-1; J: TRBJ2-2; D: .; size: .; length: 15; CDR3: CASSLSRGDTGELFF; DNA: TGCGCCAGCAGCTTGAGTAGGGGCGACACCGGGGAGCTGTTTTTT
V: TRBV14; J: TRBJ1-1; D: .; size: .; length: 14; CDR3: CASSRRHVPPEAFF; DNA: TGTGCCAGCAGCCGAAGACACGTTCCCCCTGAAGCTTTCTTT
V: TRBV9; J: TRBJ2-3; D: TRBD1; size: .; length: 14; CDR3: CASSGQGSADTQYF; DNA: TGTGCCAGCAGCGGACAGGGAAGCGCAGATACGCAGTATTTT
V: TRBV10-2; J: TRBJ1-3; D: .; size: .; length: 14; CDR3: CASSLGQFGNTIYF; DNA: TGCGCCAGCAGCCTAGGACAGTTTGGAAACACCATATATTTT
V: TRBV11-2; J: TRBJ2-1; D: .; size: .; length: 12; CDR3: CASSTQTNEQFF; DNA: TGTGCCAGCAGCACCCAGACTAATGAGCAGTTCTTC
V: TRBV6-5; J: TRBJ2-1; D: .; size: .; length: 11; CDR3: CASGFLNEQFF; DNA: TGTGCCAGTGGCTTTTTGAATGAGCAGTTCTTC
V: TRBV6-6; J: TRBJ1-5; D: .; size: .; length: 15; CDR3: CASSLRGSSNQPQHF; DNA: TGTGCCAGCAGCCTCCGGGGGTCTAGCAATCAGCCCCAGCATTTT
V: TRBV6-5; J: TRBJ2-1; D: .; size: .; length: 16; CDR3: CASSYSGGGYYNEQFF; DNA: TGTGCCAGCAGTTACTCTGGCGGTGGCTACTACAATGAGCAGTTCTTC
V: TRBV9; J: TRBJ1-5; D: .; size: .; length: 17; CDR3: CASSVDSAILSNQPQHF; DNA: TGTGCCAGCAGCGTAGATTCCGCTATCCTTAGCAATCAGCCCCAGCATTTT
V: TRBV2; J: TRBJ1-1; D: .; size: .; length: 11; CDR3: CATKVNTEAFF; DNA: TGTGCCACTAAAGTGAACACTGAAGCTTTCTTT
V: TRBV28; J: TRBJ2-1; D: TRBD2; size: .; length: 18; CDR3: CASSLQGLAGGLYNEQFF; DNA: TGTGCCAGCAGTTTACAGGGACTAGCGGGAGGGCTTTACAATGAGCAGTTCTTC
V: TRBV6-4; J: TRBJ2-1; D: TRBD2; size: .; length: 17; CDR3: CASSELAGPPFYNEQFF; DNA: TGTGCCAGCAGTGAACTAGCGGGACCCCCCTTTTACAATGAGCAGTTCTTC
V: TRBV4-2; J: TRBJ2-1; D: TRBD2; size: .; length: 16; CDR3: CASSQEAGGSYNEQFF; DNA: TGTGCCAGCAGCCAAGAAGCGGGGGGCTCCTACAATGAGCAGTTCTTC
V: TRBV6-6; J: TRBJ1-2; D: .; size: .; length: 15; CDR3: CASSYGHHPSYGYTF; DNA: TGTGCCAGCAGTTATGGACACCACCCCTCCTATGGCTACACCTTC
V: TRBV14; J: TRBJ2-3; D: TRBD2; size: .; length: 16; CDR3: CASSPDRAGVGDTQYF; DNA: TGTGCCAGCAGCCCCGACCGCGCGGGGGTAGGAGATACGCAGTATTTT
V: TRBV28; J: TRBJ2-5; D: TRBD2; size: .; length: 17; CDR3: CASRKGASGRYQETQYF; DNA: TGTGCCAGCCGCAAAGGGGCTAGCGGGAGGTACCAAGAGACCCAGTACTTC
V: TRBV18; J: TRBJ1-2; D: TRBD1; size: .; length: 17; CDR3: CASSPQFSPDRGRGYTF; DNA: TGTGCCAGCTCACCACAATTTTCTCCGGACAGGGGGCGAGGCTACACCTTC
V: TRBV2; J: TRBJ2-3; D: TRBD2; size: once; length: 11; CDR3: CASPGGDTQYF; DNA: TGTGCCAGCCCCGGGGGGGATACGCAGTATTTT